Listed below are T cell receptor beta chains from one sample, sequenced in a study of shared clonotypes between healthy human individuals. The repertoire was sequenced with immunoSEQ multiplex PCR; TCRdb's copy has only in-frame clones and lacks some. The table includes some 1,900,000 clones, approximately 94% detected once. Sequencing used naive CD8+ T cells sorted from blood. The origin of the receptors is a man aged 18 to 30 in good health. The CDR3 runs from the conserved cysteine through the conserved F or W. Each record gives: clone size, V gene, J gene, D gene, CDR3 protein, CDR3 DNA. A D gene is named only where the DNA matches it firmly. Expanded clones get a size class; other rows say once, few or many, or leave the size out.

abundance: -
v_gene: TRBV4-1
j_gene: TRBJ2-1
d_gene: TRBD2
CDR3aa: CASSQASGRLDEQFF
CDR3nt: TGCGCCAGCAGCCAAGCTAGCGGGAGGTTAGATGAGCAGTTCTTC

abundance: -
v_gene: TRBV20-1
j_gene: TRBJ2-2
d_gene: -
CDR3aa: CSAQGVGELFF
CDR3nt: TGCAGTGCTCAGGGCGTCGGGGAGCTGTTTTTT

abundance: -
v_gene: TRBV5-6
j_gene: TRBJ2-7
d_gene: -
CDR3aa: CASSLLSGLSEQYF
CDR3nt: TGTGCCAGCAGCTTGCTCTCCGGTTTGAGCGAGCAGTACTTC

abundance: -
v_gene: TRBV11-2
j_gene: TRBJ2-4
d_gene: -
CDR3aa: CASSLLRQEGVKNIQYF
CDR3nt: TGTGCCAGCAGCTTACTAAGACAGGAGGGGGTCAAAAACATTCAGTACTTC

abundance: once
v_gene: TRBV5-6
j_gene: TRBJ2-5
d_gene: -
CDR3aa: CASSQGSETQYF
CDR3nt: TGTGCCAGCAGCCAGGGGTCGGAGACCCAGTACTTC

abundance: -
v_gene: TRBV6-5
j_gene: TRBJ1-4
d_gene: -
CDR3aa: CASSYWRDEKLFF
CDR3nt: TGTGCCAGCAGTTACTGGCGGGATGAAAAACTGTTTTTT

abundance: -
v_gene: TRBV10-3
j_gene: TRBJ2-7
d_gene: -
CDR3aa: CAISEKGEREQYF
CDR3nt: TGTGCCATCAGTGAGAAGGGGGAGCGCGAGCAGTACTTC

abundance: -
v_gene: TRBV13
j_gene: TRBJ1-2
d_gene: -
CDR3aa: CASSLGQDRLIYGYTF
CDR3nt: TGTGCCAGCAGCTTGGGGCAGGACAGATTAATCTATGGCTACACCTTC

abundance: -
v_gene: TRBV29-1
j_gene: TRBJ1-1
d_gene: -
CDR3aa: CSANLPSGEAFF
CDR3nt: TGCAGCGCCAATCTTCCTTCAGGTGAAGCTTTCTTT

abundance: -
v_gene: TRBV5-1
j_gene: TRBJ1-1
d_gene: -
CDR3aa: CASRLTGNTEAFF
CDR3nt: TGCGCCAGCAGATTGACAGGGAACACTGAAGCTTTCTTT